The 5 T cell receptor beta chains presented below share a single source sample, sequenced in a study of T-cell reconstitution after alpha-beta-depleted transplantation in children. Unique molecular identifiers tagged the TCRbeta library. TCRdb ran MiXCR on the PCR reads and lists one entry per CDR3 protein. The table lists approximately 170,000 distinct CDR3 sequences, over 8.5% of them singletons. The sample in question was PBMCs, obtained before TCRalphabeta/CD19-depleted stem cell transplant. Source of these receptors: a boy aged 2 to 10 with acute myeloid leukemia, due to receive a stem cell transplant.

This clonotype was counted many times. CDR3 coding DNA: TGTGCCAGCAGCCTTAGCGGGGGGGCGAAGAATGAGCAGTTCTTC. Translating gives CASSLSGGAKNEQFF. This sequence joins TRBV4-2 and TRBJ2-1; 11 bases map to TRBD2. The germline CDR1 and CDR2 sequences are LGHNA and YNFKEQ. The ends lost 4 bases at V and 7 bases at J; junction bases unmatched: 6. CDR3 length: 15 residues.

This clonotype showed up many times. The chain recombines TRBV5-1 with TRBJ2-7; 9 nucleotides agree with TRBD1. The germline V gene has CDR1 SGHRS and CDR2 YFSETQ. The CDR3 extends over 12 amino acids. V lost 4 bases and J lost 4; bases outside the gene matches: 0. The CDR3 DNA reads TGCGCCAGCAGCGGACAGGGGTACGAGCAGTACTTC. Protein sequence: CASSGQGYEQYF.

The table lists this clonotype with many counts. V usage is TRBV27 and J usage is TRBJ2-1, with D possibly TRBD1 on 5 matching bases. Trimming shortened V by 2 bases and J by 9 bases, and 8 bases separated the two germline ends. The CDR3 runs 12 residues. The germline gives CDR1 MNHEY, CDR2 SMNVEV (reference sequence). The CDR3 sequence: CASSLIQGEQFF. DNA of the CDR3: TGTGCCAGCAGTTTAATCCAGGGTGAGCAGTTCTTC.

This clonotype was detected ten times or more. The chain combines TRBV10-2 with TRBJ2-1; TRBD2 is a possible D gene (7 bases). The CDR3 extends over 18 amino acids. The V end lost 3 bases, the J end lost 4 bases, and 22 bases lay between the germline ends. Germline values: CDR1 WSHSY, CDR2 SAAADI. CDR3 sequence (DNA): TGCGCCAGCAGTGAAGGGGGGGAAAGGGAGGATTATTACAATGAGCAGTTCTTC. Residues: CASSEGGEREDYYNEQFF.

The table lists this clonotype with many counts. The rearrangement links TRBV5-1 to TRBJ2-1; no reliable D call. This CDR3 contains 15 residues. Germline V gives CDR1 SGHRS, CDR2 YFSETQ. Trimming left V 2 bases short and J 0 bases short, with 9 bases between. Written as DNA, the CDR3 is TGCGCCAGCAGCTTAACTTCCACCTCCTACAATGAGCAGTTCTTC. This gives the protein CASSLTSTSYNEQFF.